This T cell receptor beta chain emerged from a study of T cell responses to AZD1222 COVID-19 vaccine. Profiled with immunoSEQ multiplex PCR; TCRdb holds only in-frame clones, not every one. There are roughly 140,000 clones in the sample; approximately 88% occur only once, and around 2.1% lies in the top ten. Germline V gene lookup returns CDR1 SGHTA and CDR2 FQGNSA. V was pared by 1 base and J by 4 bases, with 7 bases of the junction left unmatched. The length of the CDR3 is 16 residues. The chain is built from TRBV7-2 and TRBJ2-1; 7 bases fit TRBD2. This material consisted of peripheral blood, taken on day 0 of AZD1222 vaccination. This receptor was identified in an adult in good health. The CDR3 spells CASSLDRLAAYNEQFF. CDR3 sequence (DNA): TGTGCCAGCAGCTTAGATCGCCTAGCGGCTTACAATGAGCAGTTCTTC.